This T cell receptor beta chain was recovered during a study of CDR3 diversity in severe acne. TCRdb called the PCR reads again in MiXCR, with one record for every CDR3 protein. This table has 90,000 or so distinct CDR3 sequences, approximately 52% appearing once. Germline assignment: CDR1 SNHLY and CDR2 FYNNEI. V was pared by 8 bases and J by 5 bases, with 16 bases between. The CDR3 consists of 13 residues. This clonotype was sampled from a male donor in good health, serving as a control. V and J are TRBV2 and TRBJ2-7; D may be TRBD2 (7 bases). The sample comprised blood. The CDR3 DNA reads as TGTGCCAGCTTTCTGAGGGGGGGAGACGAGCAGTACTTC. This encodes CASFLRGGDEQYF.